The clone carrying this TCR beta chain has just one count. The data belong to a study of blood T cells in healthy people across ages. Germline CDR1 is DFQATT and CDR2 is SNEGSKA (reference sequence). The ends were cut back, 0 bases at V and 2 bases at J, with 20 bases in the middle. The CDR3 covers 17 residues. A second PCR, run for roughly 7 to 12 cycles, used a sample-barcoded 5' primer plus a J-beta primer mix. TCRdb redid the calling of the 5' RACE reads with MiXCR, one entry per CDR3 protein. The sample has roughly 2 million distinct CDR3 sequences, around half seen once. The study drew donors from healthy Caucasian individuals in Russia aged about 6 to 100. Each sample gave at least 7 million isolated PBMCs.

This clonotype was obtained from a woman aged 40 to 55 in good health. Material: blood. This sequence joins TRBV20-1 and TRBJ2-7, with D perhaps given as TRBD1 or TRBD2 (5 bases each). CDR3 bases: TGCAGTGCTAGAGAGAGGGACCAAGTGGATCTTGCCTACGAGCAGTACTTC. Translated: CSARERDQVDLAYEQYF.